This TCR beta chain was sequenced in a study of blood T cell repertoires in COVID-19 (dated by TCRdb to 2019 to 2021). Context from the whole study: Samples from collaborators originated in the United States, Italy and Spain and spanned both the acute and convalescent phases of COVID-19. The material from the prospective study consisted of cDNA or gDNA derived from T cells, B-cell-depleted T cells, or PBMCs. The dataset comprised deeply sampled blood TCRbeta repertoires from subjects exposed to, actively infected with, or recovered from COVID-19. A freely available public database, intended as a resource for researchers studying the immune response to SARS-CoV-2, is where the repertoires were released. The samples were drawn from two sources: the first 160 participants of the ongoing ImmuneRACE study, and about 1,300 subjects contributed by 6 global collaborators. Sample metadata almost always included a de-identified subject ID, COVID-19 status, age in years and sex. Where available, HLA class I and class II types were obtained from metadata supplied by the sample provider rather than from assay-based typing. Beyond this particular receptor, the publication reports: The quantity of clinical and demographic metadata differed by source and by participant and was supplied without curation.

From the cysteine up to the phenylalanine, the CDR3 has a length of 14 residues. The entry retains the CDR3 DNA only, 42 bases that are in frame from base 1. The germline V gene provides CDR1 SGHVS and CDR2 FQNEAQ. Ends trimmed: V by 4 bases, J by 0 bases; bases unmatched to a gene: 3. Notes on this clone: Its antigen is currently not known. Base qualities are not recorded, but no much larger clone differs from it by a single base.

Collaborating institutions collected whole blood in K2EDTA tubes following their own protocols. Collaborator samples were shipped for TCRbeta analysis as frozen whole blood, isolated PBMCs, or DNA extracted from either sample type. TCRbeta CDR3 regions were amplified from genomic DNA using the immunoSEQ Assay, a bias-controlled multiplex PCR. For the original study's pipeline: Within the assay, amplification of reference gene primers was used to estimate how many nucleated cells each sample contained. Sequence reads were collapsed and filtered to measure the absolute abundance of every unique TCRbeta CDR3 rearrangement. For each sample, productive Simpson clonality was calculated by taking the square root of Simpson's diversity index across productive rearrangements. Drawn from immuneACCESS, this table holds only the in-frame rearrangements with V and J called that TCRdb kept. Clones are partly lost; checked studies trace under half to an unresolved V gene and leave the rest unexplained. V and J calls and clone size are copied from that table; D and trimming were computed from the DNA. This sample has around 50,000 clones in its table, and approximately 87% of those were observed once. Of the sample, under 6% falls within the top ten clones.

The receptor was derived from a human donor in a cohort sampled during active COVID-19. The sample comprised peripheral blood. Recombination connected TRBV7-8 to TRBJ2-7, and 7 junction bases match TRBD1. The CDR3 region: CASSSGQSSYEQYF. The sequenced DNA: TGTGCCAGCAGCTCGGGACAGAGCTCCTACGAGCAGTACTTC.